The clone carrying this T cell receptor beta chain was observed once. V lost 4 bases to trimming and J lost 7 bases; unmatched junction nucleotides: 6. The CDR3 totals 16 residues. Per the germline V gene, CDR1 is LGHNA and CDR2 is YSLEER. Using immunoSEQ multiplex PCR, the repertoire was profiled, and TCRdb retains in-frame clones only, with some absent. The sample records under 80,000 clones, 90% to 95% being singletons. This sample is part of a study of T cell changes during pregnancy in multiple sclerosis. Sequencing used peripheral blood, obtained in the third trimester of pregnancy. The J gene is TRBJ2-1, the V gene TRBV4-3; 14 nucleotides line up with TRBD2. The receptor's source is a female donor with multiple sclerosis, enrolled in a pregnancy study. CDR3 nucleotides: TGCGCCAGCAGCCCCGGACTAGCGGGGGGTAAGAATGAGCAGTTCTTC. It translates to CASSPGLAGGKNEQFF.